A selection of T cell receptor beta chains follows, all from one sample in a study of glioma-infiltrating T cells after dendritic cell vaccination. The table came from immunoSEQ multiplex PCR; TCRdb's copy has only in-frame clones and leaves some out. The sample gives some 100,000 clones, around three quarters of which show up once; around 5.4% is in the top ten. The source was blood, collected before dendritic cell vaccination. Source of these receptors: a human donor with glioblastoma. The CDR3 runs from the conserved cysteine through the conserved F or W. The D gene is left open where the match is weak. Expanded clones are given a class, and other clones once, few, many or no size at all.

NA	NA	TRBV6-1	TRBJ2-5	TGTGCCAGCAGTGACCCGGCAGGAGGGGAGACCCAGTACTTC	CASSDPAGGETQYF
NA	NA	TRBV19	TRBJ1-2	TGTGCCAGTAGTATAACTGCAGGGGTGTATGGCTACACCTTC	CASSITAGVYGYTF
TRBD1	NA	TRBV6-1	TRBJ1-5	TGTGCCAGCAGTGTAGGCAGGGGGTTTAGCAATCAGCCCCAGCATTTT	CASSVGRGFSNQPQHF
NA	NA	TRBV9	TRBJ1-5	TGTGCCAGCAGCGTAGGGGGAGGGGTTCTTCAGCCCCAGCATTTT	CASSVGGGVLQPQHF
TRBD2	NA	TRBV30	TRBJ2-1	TGTGCCTGGATTGCGGGAGGGGGCAATGAGCAGTTCTTC	CAWIAGGGNEQFF
TRBD2	few	TRBV27	TRBJ2-1	TGTGCCAGCAGTTTAACGGGAGGGCCGAGAGAGCAGTTCTTC	CASSLTGGPREQFF
NA	once	TRBV5-5	TRBJ2-7	TGTGCCAGCAGCTTCTCGCTGACAGTTTCCTACGAGCAGTACTTC	CASSFSLTVSYEQYF
NA	NA	TRBV6-1	TRBJ2-7	TGTGCCAGCAGTGAACAGGGAGGACTAATCTACGAGCAGTACTTC	CASSEQGGLIYEQYF
TRBD2	NA	TRBV5-6	TRBJ2-7	TGTGCCAGCAGCTTGTCCGGGAGGGTGGTCATGGACGAGCAGTACTTC	CASSLSGRVVMDEQYF
TRBD2	few	TRBV30	TRBJ2-5	TGTGCCTGGAGCGTAGGACTAGAAGAGACCCAGTACTTC	CAWSVGLEETQYF
NA	few	TRBV27	TRBJ2-3	TGTGCCAGCAGTTTACGAGTATCTAAAACAGATACGCAGTATTTT	CASSLRVSKTDTQYF